The 19 T cell receptor beta chains presented below share a single source sample, sequenced in a study of read filtering for tumor transcriptome and immune sequencing. The library was built from approximately 400 ng RNA with molecular barcoded adaptors for alpha/delta and beta/gamma chains. From the reads, TCRdb called clonotypes with MiXCR, one entry per CDR3 protein. The sample lists 100,000 to 150,000 distinct CDR3 sequences; less than 15% were seen once. The sequencing sample was made of a population of CD138-negative cells sorted from bone marrow. These receptors were obtained from a donor at least 40 years old with multiple myeloma.

Many counts were recorded for this clonotype. The rearrangement joins TRBV5-1 to TRBJ2-1, with TRBD1 matching over 7 bases. The CDR3 totals 15 residues. The V segment lost 0 bases and the J segment 9 bases; nucleotides outside the gene matches: 9. Germline CDR1 is SGHRS and CDR2 is YFSETQ. CDR3 loop: CASSLGGTENSEQFF. The CDR3 nucleotides are TGCGCCAGCAGCTTGGGGGGGACAGAGAACAGTGAGCAGTTCTTC.

With regard to this clonotype: This sequence may be a read error, since a much larger clone differs from it by one base. CDR3 amino acids: CSARGVGISTDTRYF. Written as DNA, the CDR3 is TGCAGTGCTAGAGGCGTTGGAATAAGCACAGATACGCGGTATTTT. The genes are TRBV20-1 and TRBJ2-3; D is uncertain. The CDR3 loop spans 15 amino acids. Germline V gene sequence: CDR1 DFQATT, CDR2 SNEGSKA (reference sequence).

The sample holds many counts of this clonotype. This chain connects TRBV29-1 to TRBJ2-1, with 7 bases fitting TRBD1. J gave up 9 bases and V 6 bases, and 5 bases lay outside the gene matches. From germline, CDR1 is SQVTM and CDR2 ANQGSEA. The CDR3 has 11 residues. The CDR3 DNA sequence: TGCAGCGTCGACAGGGTCGGTGAGCAGTTCTTC. Amino acids: CSVDRVGEQFF.

A word on this clonotype: An end of the junction does not agree with germline; a read error may underlie this. The rearrangement links TRBV5-1 to TRBJ1-1, with D unclear. This CDR3 has 13 residues. CDR1 is SGHRS and CDR2 is YFSETQ in the germline V gene. CDR3 protein: CASSLSGNAEAFF. CDR3 DNA sequence: TGCGCCAGCAGCCTAAGTGGGAACGCTGAAGCTTTCTTT.

There are many counts of this clonotype. The chain recombines TRBV7-8 with TRBJ1-5, with 8 nucleotides matching TRBD1. After removal of 2 bases from V and 5 bases from J, the junction contained 5 bases not matched to a gene. Per germline, CDR1 SGHVS and CDR2 FQNEAQ. This CDR3 is 15 amino acids long. CDR3: CASSLFGQGDQPQHF. The CDR3 DNA reads TGTGCCAGCAGCTTATTCGGACAGGGTGATCAGCCCCAGCATTTT. Drawing the rest from reference TRBV7-8 and TRBJ1-5, the complete variable domain is GAGVSQSPRYKVAKRGQDVALRCDPISGHVSLFWYQQALGQGPEFLTYFQNEAQLDKSGLPSDRFFAERPEGSVSTLKIQRTQQEDSAVYLCASSLFGQGDQPQHFGDGTRLSIL.

This clonotype came up a few times. A much more abundant neighbour one base away suggests this may be a read error. The chain combines TRBV3-1 with TRBJ2-5, with D unclear. CDR1 LGHDT and CDR2 YNNKEL come from the germline V gene (reference sequence). The CDR3 loop spans 14 amino acids. CDR3 sequence: CASNQDWYQETQYF. CDR3 nucleotide sequence: TGTGCCAGCAACCAAGATTGGTACCAAGAGACCCAGTACTTC.

This clonotype was detected only a few times. This sequence joins TRBV5-4 and TRBJ2-4; 12 bases are shared with TRBD2. The CDR3 is made up of 17 amino acids. Germline CDR1 SGHNT, CDR2 YYREEE (reference sequence). V shed 3 bases, J shed 3 bases, and the junction held 7 bases outside the gene matches. The DNA of the CDR3 is TGTGCCAGCAGCTCGACTAGCGGGAGTCAGGGCAAAAACATTCAGTACTTC. This sequence encodes CASSSTSGSQGKNIQYF.

This clonotype was counted ten times or more. V is TRBV24-1 and J is TRBJ2-1; D call uncertain. Germline lookup yields CDR1 KGHDR and CDR2 SFDVKD. Between the trimmed V and J ends, which lost 5 bases and 10 bases, there was a span of 20 bases. This CDR3 region has 15 residues. The CDR3 DNA reads TGTGCCACCAGTGTGGTGGGCCTCTACAATGAGGAGCAGTTCTTC. Residues: CATSVVGLYNEEQFF.

This clonotype has at least ten counts. The V call is TRBV18, the J call TRBJ1-4, with 7 bases lining up with TRBD1. Germline V lookup: CDR1 KGHSH, CDR2 LQKENI. The CDR3 consists of 11 residues. The J segment lost 15 bases and the V segment lost 3 bases, leaving 4 bases of the junction unmatched. CDR3 coding DNA: TGTGCCAGCTCACCGGGCACAGGGGTGTTTTTT. Its protein product is CASSPGTGVFF.

In its sample, this clonotype was seen many times. The V gene is TRBV7-3, the J gene TRBJ2-7, with D unclear. Germline CDR1 reads SGHTA; CDR2 reads FQGTGA. V lost 1 base and J 2 bases, leaving 6 bases between the germline ends. The CDR3 consists of 13 residues. Written as DNA, the CDR3 is TGTGCCAGCAGCTTAAACCGTGCCTACGAGCAGTACTTC. Its protein product is CASSLNRAYEQYF.

This clonotype has ten or more counts. This sequence joins TRBV6-1 and TRBJ2-1; 10 bases are a match to TRBD1. The CDR3 contains 13 residues. Germline trimming cut 6 bases from V and 7 bases from J; bases unmatched to any gene: 3. Germline lookup yields CDR1 MNHNS and CDR2 SASEGT. The CDR3 coding sequence is TGTGCCAGCAGAAAGGGACAGGGGAATGAGCAGTTCTTC. Translating it yields CASRKGQGNEQFF.

This clonotype has at least ten counts. The chain recombines TRBV20-1 with TRBJ1-1; TRBD1 agrees at 7 bases. This CDR3 spans 13 amino acids. V gave up 3 bases and J gave up 4 bases; unmatched junction bases: 5. Germline CDR1 and CDR2: DFQATT and SNEGSKA (reference sequence). The CDR3 here is CSASDRAVTEAFF. Written as DNA, the CDR3 is TGCAGTGCTAGCGACAGGGCGGTCACTGAAGCTTTCTTT.

This clonotype was detected ten times or more. This chain uses TRBV20-1 with TRBJ2-1; the match to TRBD2 covers 8 bases. CDR3 length: 16 residues. Per germline, CDR1 DFQATT and CDR2 SNEGSKA (reference sequence). J lost 0 bases, V lost 5 bases, and 9 bases had no gene match. CDR3 region: CSAGGSGTSSYNEQFF. As DNA, the CDR3 is TGCAGTGCTGGAGGTAGCGGGACGAGCTCCTACAATGAGCAGTTCTTC.

This rearrangement joins TRBV19 to TRBJ2-1; TRBD2 matches at 12 bases. The germline V gene encodes CDR1 LNHDA and CDR2 SQIVND (reference sequence). The CDR3 consists of 14 residues. With V trimmed by 8 bases and J by 6 bases, 5 bases remained unmatched. CDR3 loop: CASETSGSCNEQFF. CDR3 nucleotides: TGTGCCAGTGAGACTAGCGGGAGCTGCAATGAGCAGTTCTTC.

This clonotype was recorded at least ten times. The chain combines TRBV7-9 with TRBJ2-2; 8 bases agree with TRBD1. The CDR3 consists of 14 residues. The germline gives CDR1 SEHNR, CDR2 FQNEAQ (reference sequence). The V and J ends lost 10 bases and 0 bases, in that order; junction bases with no gene match: 4. The CDR3 spells CAMKDRANTGELFF. The CDR3 DNA follows: TGTGCCATGAAGGACAGGGCGAACACCGGGGAGCTGTTTTTT.

Regarding this clonotype: This may come from a read error, since a much larger clone is one base off. The J gene is TRBJ2-1, the V gene TRBV3-1; D may be TRBD2 (6 bases). This CDR3 has 15 residues. V was cut by 6 bases and J by 6 bases, with 18 bases left in between. Germline V gene data show CDR1 as LGHDT and CDR2 as YNNKEL (reference sequence). CDR3 coding DNA: TGTGCCAGCAGTACCAGGCTAGCGAGTGCCAATGAGCAGTTCTTC. Translated, it gives CASSTRLASANEQFF.

Note on this clonotype: Mismatch with germline at one junction end may stem from a read error. V usage is TRBV7-9 and J usage is TRBJ2-3; TRBD1 or TRBD2 may be the D gene (5 bases each). CDR1 and CDR2 from the germline V gene are SEHNR and FQNEAQ (reference sequence). This CDR3 is built from 17 residues. The CDR3 region has the DNA TGTGCCAGCAGCCCGTATCGGGGCGGAGCTCACCCCGATACGCCGTATTTT. The encoded protein is CASSPYRGGAHPDTPYF.

Ten or more counts support this clonotype. V and J are TRBV19 and TRBJ1-4, with a tentative D call TRBD1 (5 bases). This CDR3 contains 20 residues. Trimming cost V 5 bases and J 0 bases, with 25 bases left between them. Germline V gene lookup returns CDR1 LNHDA and CDR2 SQIVND (reference sequence). As DNA, the CDR3 is TGTGCCAGTAGTGTCTACTTAGGGGACTCGGGTACTGCAACTAATGAAAAACTGTTTTTT. Its translation: CASSVYLGDSGTATNEKLFF.

In this sample, this clonotype turned up many times. The rearrangement links TRBV2 to TRBJ1-2; D might be TRBD1 (5 bases). CDR1 is SNHLY, CDR2 FYNNEI, per germline. V was trimmed by 6 bases and J by 2 bases, leaving 16 bases between them. CDR3 length equals 15 residues. CDR3 loop: CASSPWGRVNYGYTF. In DNA form, the CDR3 reads TGTGCCAGCAGCCCATGGGGCAGGGTGAACTATGGCTACACCTTC.